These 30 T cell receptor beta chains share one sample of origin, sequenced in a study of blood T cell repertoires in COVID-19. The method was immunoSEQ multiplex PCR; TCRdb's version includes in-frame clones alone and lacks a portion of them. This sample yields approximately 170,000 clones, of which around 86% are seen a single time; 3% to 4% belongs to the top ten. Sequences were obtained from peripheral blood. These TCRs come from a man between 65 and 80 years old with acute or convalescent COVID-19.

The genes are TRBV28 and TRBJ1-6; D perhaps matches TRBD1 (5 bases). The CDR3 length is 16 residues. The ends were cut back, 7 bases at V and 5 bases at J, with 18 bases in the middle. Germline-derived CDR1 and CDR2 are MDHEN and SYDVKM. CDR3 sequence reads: CASTVKGRGDNSPLHF. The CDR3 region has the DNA TGTGCCAGCACCGTAAAGGGACGCGGGGATAATTCACCCCTCCACTTT. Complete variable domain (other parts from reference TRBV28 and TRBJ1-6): DVKVTQSSRYLVKRTGEKVFLECVQDMDHENMFWYRQDPGLGLRLIYFSYDVKMKEKGDIPEGYSVSREKKERFSLILESASTNQTSMYLCASTVKGRGDNSPLHFGNGTRLTVT.

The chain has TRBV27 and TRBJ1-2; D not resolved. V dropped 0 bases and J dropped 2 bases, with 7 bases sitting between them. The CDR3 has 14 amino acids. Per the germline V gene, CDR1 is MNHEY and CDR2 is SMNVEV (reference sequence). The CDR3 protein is CASSLSPRNYGYTF. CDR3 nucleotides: TGTGCCAGCAGTTTATCCCCCAGGAACTATGGCTACACCTTC.

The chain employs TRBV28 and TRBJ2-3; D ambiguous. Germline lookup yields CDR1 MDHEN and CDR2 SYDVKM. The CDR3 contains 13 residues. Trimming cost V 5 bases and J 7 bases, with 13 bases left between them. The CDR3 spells CASSLSSVNTQYF. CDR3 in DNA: TGTGCCAGCAGTCTTAGCTCCGTAAATACGCAGTATTTT.

CDR3 amino acids: CASKGQNRAYEQYF. The DNA of the CDR3 is TGTGCCAGTAAGGGGCAGAACAGAGCCTACGAGCAGTACTTC. This chain connects TRBV19 to TRBJ2-7; a possible D gene is TRBD1 (5 bases). V lost 7 bases to trimming and J lost 2 bases, with 15 bases between them. This CDR3 spans 14 amino acids. Germline loops: CDR1 LNHDA, CDR2 SQIVND (reference sequence). The complete variable domain, with remaining parts taken from reference TRBV19 and TRBJ2-7, reads DGGITQSPKYLFRKEGQNVTLSCEQNLNHDAMYWYRQDPGQGLRLIYYSQIVNDFQKGDIAEGYSVSREKKESFPLTVTSAQKNPTAFYLCASKGQNRAYEQYFGPGTRLTVT.

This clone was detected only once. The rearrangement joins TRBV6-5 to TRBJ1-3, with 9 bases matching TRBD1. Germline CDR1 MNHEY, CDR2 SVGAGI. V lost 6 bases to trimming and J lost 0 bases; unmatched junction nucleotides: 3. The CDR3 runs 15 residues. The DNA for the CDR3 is TGTGCCAGCAGCTGGGACAGGGACTCTGGAAACACCATATATTTT. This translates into CASSWDRDSGNTIYF.

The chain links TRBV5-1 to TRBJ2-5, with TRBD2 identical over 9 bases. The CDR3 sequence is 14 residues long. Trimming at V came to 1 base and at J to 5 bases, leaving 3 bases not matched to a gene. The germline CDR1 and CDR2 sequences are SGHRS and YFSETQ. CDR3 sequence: CASSLLSGRETQYF. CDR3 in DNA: TGCGCCAGCAGCTTGCTGAGCGGGAGGGAGACCCAGTACTTC.

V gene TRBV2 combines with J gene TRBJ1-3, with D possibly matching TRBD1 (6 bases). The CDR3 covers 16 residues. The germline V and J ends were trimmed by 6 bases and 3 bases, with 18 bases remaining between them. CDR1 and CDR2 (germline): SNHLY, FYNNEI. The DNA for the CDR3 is TGTGCCAGCAGCCTCGGACAGCTGTTTAATGGAAACACCATATATTTT. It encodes CASSLGQLFNGNTIYF.

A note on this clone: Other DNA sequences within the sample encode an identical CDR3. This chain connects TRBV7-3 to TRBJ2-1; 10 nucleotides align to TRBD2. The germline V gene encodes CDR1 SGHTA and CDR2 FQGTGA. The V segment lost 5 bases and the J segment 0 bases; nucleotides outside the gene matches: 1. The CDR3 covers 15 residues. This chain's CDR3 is CASSPSGSSYNEQFF. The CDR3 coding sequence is TGTGCCAGCAGCCCTAGCGGGAGCTCCTACAATGAGCAGTTCTTC.

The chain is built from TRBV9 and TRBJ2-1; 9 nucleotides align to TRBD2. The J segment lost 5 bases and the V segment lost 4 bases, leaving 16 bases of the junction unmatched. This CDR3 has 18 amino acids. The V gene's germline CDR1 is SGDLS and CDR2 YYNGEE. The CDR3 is CASSTNPQRGAYHNEQFF. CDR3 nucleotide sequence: TGTGCCAGCAGCACCAACCCCCAGCGGGGGGCCTATCACAATGAGCAGTTCTTC. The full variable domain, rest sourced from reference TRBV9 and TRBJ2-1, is DSGVTQTPKHLITATGQRVTLRCSPRSGDLSVYWYQQSLDQGLQFLIQYYNGEERAKGNILERFSAQQFPDLHSELNLSSLELGDSALYFCASSTNPQRGAYHNEQFFGPGTRLTVL.

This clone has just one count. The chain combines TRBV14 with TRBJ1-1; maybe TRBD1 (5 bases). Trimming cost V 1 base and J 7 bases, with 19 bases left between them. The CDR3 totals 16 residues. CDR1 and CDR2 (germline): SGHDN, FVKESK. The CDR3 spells CASSQAPRGYYGEAFF. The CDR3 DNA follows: TGTGCCAGCAGCCAAGCCCCCCGGGGGTATTACGGTGAAGCTTTCTTT.

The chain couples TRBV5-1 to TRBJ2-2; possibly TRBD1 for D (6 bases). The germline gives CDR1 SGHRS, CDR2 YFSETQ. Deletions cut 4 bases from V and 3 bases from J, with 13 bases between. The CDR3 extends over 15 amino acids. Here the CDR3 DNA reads TGCGCCAGCAGCCTGGGACCAGGGGACACCGGGGAGCTGTTTTTT. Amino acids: CASSLGPGDTGELFF.

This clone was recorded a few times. The CDR3 loop is CASSGTSSTDTQYF. CDR3 DNA: TGTGCCAGCAGTGGGACTAGTAGCACAGATACGCAGTATTTT. This chain joins TRBV2 and TRBJ2-3; 7 bases align to TRBD2. The V gene's germline CDR1 is SNHLY and CDR2 FYNNEI. The CDR3 runs to 14 residues. V gave up 4 bases and J gave up 0 bases; unmatched junction bases: 1.

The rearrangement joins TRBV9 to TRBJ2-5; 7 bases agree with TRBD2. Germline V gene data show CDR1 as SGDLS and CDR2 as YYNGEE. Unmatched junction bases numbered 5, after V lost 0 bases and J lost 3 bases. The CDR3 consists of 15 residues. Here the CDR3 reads CASSVGQGGEETQYF. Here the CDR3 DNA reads TGTGCCAGCAGCGTAGGTCAGGGAGGGGAAGAGACCCAGTACTTC.

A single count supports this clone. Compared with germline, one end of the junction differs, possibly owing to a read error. The CDR3 DNA reads TGTGCCAGCAGCGGGGGACAGGGGCCCCCCCACTTT. This sequence encodes CASSGGQGPPHF. The chain recombines TRBV9 with TRBJ1-6; 10 bases match TRBD1. Per germline, CDR1 SGDLS and CDR2 YYNGEE. This CDR3 comprises 12 residues.

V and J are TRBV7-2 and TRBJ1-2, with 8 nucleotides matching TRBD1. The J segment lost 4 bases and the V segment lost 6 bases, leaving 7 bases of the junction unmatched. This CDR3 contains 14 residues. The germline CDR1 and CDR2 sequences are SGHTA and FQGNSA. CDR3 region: CASRPYRGSYGYTF. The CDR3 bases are TGTGCCAGCAGACCTTACAGGGGGAGCTATGGCTACACCTTC.

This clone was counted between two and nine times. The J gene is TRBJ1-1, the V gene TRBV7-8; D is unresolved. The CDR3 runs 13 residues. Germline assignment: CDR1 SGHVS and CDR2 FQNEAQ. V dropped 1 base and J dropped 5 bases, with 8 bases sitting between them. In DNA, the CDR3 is TGTGCCAGCAGCTTAGATGGCCGAACTGAAGCTTTCTTT. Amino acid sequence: CASSLDGRTEAFF.

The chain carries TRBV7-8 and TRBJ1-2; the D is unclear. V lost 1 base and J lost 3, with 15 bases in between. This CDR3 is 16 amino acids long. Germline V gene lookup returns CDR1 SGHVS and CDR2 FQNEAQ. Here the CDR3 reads CASSLVRGVGDYGYTF. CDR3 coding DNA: TGTGCCAGCAGCTTAGTACGTGGGGTCGGGGACTATGGCTACACCTTC.

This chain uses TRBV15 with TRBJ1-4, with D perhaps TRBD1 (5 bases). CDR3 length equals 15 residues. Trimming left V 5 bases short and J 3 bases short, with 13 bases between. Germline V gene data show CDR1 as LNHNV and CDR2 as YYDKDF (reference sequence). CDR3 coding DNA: TGTGCCACCAGCCCCCAGCGGGGGGCTAATGAAAAACTGTTTTTT. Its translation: CATSPQRGANEKLFF.

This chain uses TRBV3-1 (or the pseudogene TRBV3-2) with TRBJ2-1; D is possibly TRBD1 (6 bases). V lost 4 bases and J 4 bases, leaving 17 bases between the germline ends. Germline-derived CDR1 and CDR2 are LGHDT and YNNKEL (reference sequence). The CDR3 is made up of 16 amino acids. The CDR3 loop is CASSPSHRVTYNEQFF. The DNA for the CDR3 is TGTGCCAGCAGCCCCAGCCACAGGGTTACTTACAATGAGCAGTTCTTC.

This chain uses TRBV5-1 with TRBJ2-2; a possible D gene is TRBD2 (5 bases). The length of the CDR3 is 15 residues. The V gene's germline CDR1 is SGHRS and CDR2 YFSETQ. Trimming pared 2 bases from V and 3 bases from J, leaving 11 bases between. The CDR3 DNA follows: TGCGCCAGCAGCTTTGCTGGGCGGGACACCGGGGAGCTGTTTTTT. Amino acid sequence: CASSFAGRDTGELFF.

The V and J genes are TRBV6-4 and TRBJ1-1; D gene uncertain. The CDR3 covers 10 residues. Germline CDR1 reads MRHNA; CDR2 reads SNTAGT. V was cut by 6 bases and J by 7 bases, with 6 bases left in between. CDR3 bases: TGTGCCAGCAGGTCGAGTGAAGCTTTCTTT. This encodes CASRSSEAFF.

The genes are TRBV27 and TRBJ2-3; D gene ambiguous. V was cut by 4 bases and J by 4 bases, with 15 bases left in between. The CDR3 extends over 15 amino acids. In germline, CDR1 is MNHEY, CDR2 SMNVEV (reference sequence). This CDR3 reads CASSSLTSSADTQYF. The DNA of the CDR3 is TGTGCCAGCAGTTCTCTGACAAGTTCGGCAGATACGCAGTATTTT.

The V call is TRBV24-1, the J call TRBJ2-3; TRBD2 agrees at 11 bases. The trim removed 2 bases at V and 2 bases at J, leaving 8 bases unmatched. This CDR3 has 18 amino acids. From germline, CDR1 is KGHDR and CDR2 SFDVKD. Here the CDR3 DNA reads TGTGCCACCAGTGATTCTACGACTAGCGGGACATTCACAGATACGCAGTATTTT. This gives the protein CATSDSTTSGTFTDTQYF.

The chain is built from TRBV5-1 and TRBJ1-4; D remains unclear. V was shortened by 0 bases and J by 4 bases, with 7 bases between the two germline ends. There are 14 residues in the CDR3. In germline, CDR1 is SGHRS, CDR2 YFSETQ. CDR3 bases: TGCGCCAGCAGCTTGGAGGCGGTTAATGAAAAACTGTTTTTT. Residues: CASSLEAVNEKLFF.

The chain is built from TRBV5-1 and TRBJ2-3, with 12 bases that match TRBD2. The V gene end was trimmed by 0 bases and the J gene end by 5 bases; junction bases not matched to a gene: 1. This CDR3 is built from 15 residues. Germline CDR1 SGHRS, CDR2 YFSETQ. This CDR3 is CASSLEGLAGDTQYF. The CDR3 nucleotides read TGCGCCAGCAGCTTGGAGGGACTAGCGGGAGATACGCAGTATTTT.

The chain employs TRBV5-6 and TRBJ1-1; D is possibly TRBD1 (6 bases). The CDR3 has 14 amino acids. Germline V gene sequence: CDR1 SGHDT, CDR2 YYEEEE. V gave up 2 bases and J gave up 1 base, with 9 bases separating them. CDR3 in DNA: TGTGCCAGCAGCTTTATGGACAGGAACACTGAAGCTTTCTTT. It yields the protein CASSFMDRNTEAFF. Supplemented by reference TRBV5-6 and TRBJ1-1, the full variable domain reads DAGVTQSPTHLIKTRGQQVTLRCSPKSGHDTVSWYQQALGQGPQFIFQYYEEEERQRGNFPDRFSGHQFPNYSSELNVNALLLGDSALYLCASSFMDRNTEAFFGQGTRLTVV.

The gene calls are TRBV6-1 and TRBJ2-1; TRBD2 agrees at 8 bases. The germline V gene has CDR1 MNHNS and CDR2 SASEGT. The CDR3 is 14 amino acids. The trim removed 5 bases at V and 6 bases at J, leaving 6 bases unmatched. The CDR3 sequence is CASSFDGGANEQFF. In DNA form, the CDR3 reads TGTGCCAGCAGTTTCGACGGGGGGGCCAATGAGCAGTTCTTC.

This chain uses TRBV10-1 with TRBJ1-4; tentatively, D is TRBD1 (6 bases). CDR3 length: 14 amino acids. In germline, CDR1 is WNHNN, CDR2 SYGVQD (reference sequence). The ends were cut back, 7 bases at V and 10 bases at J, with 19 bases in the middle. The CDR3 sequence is CASTPRGAEGKLFF. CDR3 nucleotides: TGCGCCAGCACCCCCCGGGGGGCGGAGGGAAAACTGTTTTTT.

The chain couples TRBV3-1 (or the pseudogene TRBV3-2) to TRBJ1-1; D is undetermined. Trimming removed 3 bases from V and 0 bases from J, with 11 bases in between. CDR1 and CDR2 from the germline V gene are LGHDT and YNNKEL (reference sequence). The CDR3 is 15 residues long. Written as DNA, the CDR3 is TGTGCCAGCAGCCACGGGTCCCCCATGAACACTGAAGCTTTCTTT. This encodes CASSHGSPMNTEAFF.

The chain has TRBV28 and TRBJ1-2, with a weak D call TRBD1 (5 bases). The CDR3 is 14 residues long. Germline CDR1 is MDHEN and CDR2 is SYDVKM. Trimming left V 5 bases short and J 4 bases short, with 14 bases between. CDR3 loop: CASSPRGVRYGYTF. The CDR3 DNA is TGTGCCAGCAGTCCCCGGGGGGTCCGCTATGGCTACACCTTC.